These T cell receptor beta chains were read from a single sample in a study of blood T cell repertoires in COVID-19. Sequencing used immunoSEQ multiplex PCR; TCRdb keeps in-frame clones, though not all of them. This sample has 140,000 to 150,000 clones; 85% to 90% occur once, and the top ten carry 11%. Sequencing input: PBMCs or T cells enriched from blood (not recorded which). Every receptor here comes from a man between 60 and 75 years old who had recovered from COVID-19. The CDR3 runs from the conserved cysteine through the conserved F or W. Each record gives: clone size, CDR3 length, V gene, J gene, D gene, CDR3 protein, CDR3 DNA. The D gene is left open where the match is weak. Some rows have no size entry. The others give once, few or many, or a class for an expanded clone.

NA,14,TRBV7-3,TRBJ2-1,TRBD2,CASSAVRGAHEQFF,TGTGCCAGCAGCGCAGTGCGGGGGGCCCATGAGCAGTTCTTC
NA,17,TRBV7-8,TRBJ2-6,NA,CASSYRPGSSGANVLTF,TGTGCCAGCAGTTACCGGCCCGGGAGCTCTGGGGCCAACGTCCTGACTTTC
NA,12,TRBV25-1,TRBJ2-2,NA,CASTGLTGELFF,TGTGCCAGCACGGGTTTAACCGGGGAGCTGTTTTTT
NA,13,TRBV27,TRBJ1-2,TRBD1,CASSLDRVAGYTF,TGTGCCAGCAGTTTAGACAGGGTGGCTGGCTACACCTTC
NA,15,TRBV5-8,TRBJ2-7,TRBD2,CASSLGLAGVNEQYF,TGTGCCAGCAGCTTGGGACTAGCGGGAGTTAACGAGCAGTACTTC
NA,15,TRBV6-5,TRBJ2-1,NA,CASIAGGQGDNEQFF,TGTGCCAGCATCGCCGGAGGGCAGGGCGACAATGAGCAGTTCTTC
NA,14,TRBV5-4,TRBJ1-1,NA,CASSFGLTNTEAFF,TGTGCCAGCAGCTTCGGACTTACGAACACTGAAGCTTTCTTT
NA,15,TRBV27,TRBJ1-4,NA,CASSFRREAIGKLFF,TGTGCCAGCAGTTTTCGGAGGGAGGCGATCGGAAAACTGTTTTTT
once,17,TRBV5-4,TRBJ1-4,TRBD1,CASSLGREQGIREKLFF,TGTGCCAGCAGCTTGGGAAGAGAACAGGGGATCCGGGAAAAACTGTTTTTT
NA,15,TRBV28,TRBJ1-3,TRBD1,CASSFRGATGNTIYF,TGTGCCAGCAGTTTCAGGGGGGCGACTGGAAACACCATATATTTT
NA,16,TRBV6-2/TRBV6-3,TRBJ1-5,NA,CASSDPAGHSNQPQHF,TGTGCCAGCAGTGATCCAGCGGGACATAGCAATCAGCCCCAGCATTTT
NA,14,TRBV5-4,TRBJ1-2,TRBD1,CASSETGIGYGYTF,TGTGCCAGCAGCGAGACAGGGATCGGGTATGGCTACACCTTC
NA,13,TRBV2,TRBJ2-1,NA,CASSVAAYNEQFF,TGTGCCAGCAGTGTGGCGGCTTACAATGAGCAGTTCTTC
NA,15,TRBV7-7,TRBJ2-3,NA,CASSLEPRRTDTQYF,TGTGCTAGCAGCTTAGAACCCAGGAGGACAGATACGCAGTATTTT
few,14,TRBV6-2/TRBV6-3,TRBJ2-5,TRBD2,CASSRGLAEETQYF,TGTGCCAGCAGTCGGGGACTAGCGGAGGAGACCCAGTACTTC
NA,15,TRBV21-1,TRBJ2-5,NA,CASPRHLRSQETQYF,TGTGCCAGTCCCCGTCACTTGCGATCTCAAGAGACCCAGTACTTC
few,11,TRBV5-4,TRBJ2-3,NA,CASTGTDTQYF,TGTGCCAGCACGGGCACAGATACGCAGTATTTT
NA,15,TRBV4-1,TRBJ1-1,NA,CASSRSGGGDTEAFF,TGCGCCAGCAGCCGGTCGGGGGGCGGGGACACTGAAGCTTTCTTT
NA,14,TRBV5-8,TRBJ1-2,NA,CASSPIRGGYGYTF,TGTGCCAGCAGCCCCATTAGAGGAGGATATGGCTACACCTTC
NA,16,TRBV4-1,TRBJ1-2,NA,CASSQGSRGPFYGYTF,TGCGCCAGCAGCCAAGGATCCAGGGGTCCCTTCTATGGCTACACCTTC
NA,15,TRBV2,TRBJ1-4,TRBD1,CASTYGGTANEKLFF,TGTGCCAGCACGTATGGCGGGACAGCTAATGAAAAACTGTTTTTT
NA,19,TRBV18,TRBJ2-2,TRBD2,CASSPKRLAGTTNTGELFF,TGTGCCAGCTCACCCAAAAGATTAGCGGGGACAACGAACACCGGGGAGCTGTTTTTT
NA,17,TRBV5-6,TRBJ1-2,TRBD1,CASSLRDRGRLGYGYTF,TGTGCCAGCAGCCTCCGGGACAGGGGGCGCCTAGGCTATGGCTACACCTTC
NA,17,TRBV7-6,TRBJ1-5,TRBD1,CASSRGQVHISNQPQHF,TGTGCCAGCAGCCGTGGACAGGTACATATTAGCAATCAGCCCCAGCATTTT
NA,14,TRBV2,TRBJ1-5,NA,CASSEGTSNQPQHF,TGTGCCAGCAGTGAAGGGACAAGCAATCAGCCCCAGCATTTT